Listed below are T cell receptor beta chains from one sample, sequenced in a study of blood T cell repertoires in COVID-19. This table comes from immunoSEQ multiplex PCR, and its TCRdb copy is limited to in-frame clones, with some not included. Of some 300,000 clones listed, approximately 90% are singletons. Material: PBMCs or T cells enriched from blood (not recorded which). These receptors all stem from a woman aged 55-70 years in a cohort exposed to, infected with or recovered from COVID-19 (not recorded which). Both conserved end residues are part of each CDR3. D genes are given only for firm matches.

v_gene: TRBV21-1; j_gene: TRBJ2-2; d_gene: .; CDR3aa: CASSARDTGELFF; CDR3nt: TGTGCCAGCAGCGCGAGAGACACCGGGGAGCTGTTTTTT
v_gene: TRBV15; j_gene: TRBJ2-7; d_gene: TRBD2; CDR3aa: CATSREPSGPYEQYF; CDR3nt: TGTGCCACCAGCAGAGAGCCTAGCGGTCCCTACGAGCAGTACTTC
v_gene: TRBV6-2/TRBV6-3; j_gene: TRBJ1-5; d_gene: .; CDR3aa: CASSQTGHQPQHF; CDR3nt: TGTGCCAGCAGCCAAACAGGGCATCAGCCCCAGCATTTT
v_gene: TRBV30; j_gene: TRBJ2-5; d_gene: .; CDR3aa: CAWSGTPIKETQYF; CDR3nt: TGTGCCTGGAGTGGGACTCCTATTAAAGAGACCCAGTACTTC
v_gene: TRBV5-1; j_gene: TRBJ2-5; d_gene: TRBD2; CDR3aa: CASRLAGSKGETQYF; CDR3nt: TGCGCCAGCAGACTAGCGGGTTCTAAAGGAGAGACCCAGTACTTC
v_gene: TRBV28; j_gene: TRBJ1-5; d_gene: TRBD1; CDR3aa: CASSRGAGTDKLQPQHF; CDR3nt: TGTGCCAGCAGCCGTGGGGCCGGGACAGATAAACTCCAGCCCCAGCATTTT
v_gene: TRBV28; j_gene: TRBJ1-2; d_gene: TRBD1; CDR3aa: CASSLLGQGERGYTF; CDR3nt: TGTGCCAGCAGTTTACTAGGACAGGGGGAGAGGGGCTACACCTTC
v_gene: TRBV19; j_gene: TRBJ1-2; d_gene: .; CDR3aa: CASSIRPANNYGYTF; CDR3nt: TGTGCCAGTAGTATCCGGCCAGCGAACAACTATGGCTACACCTTC
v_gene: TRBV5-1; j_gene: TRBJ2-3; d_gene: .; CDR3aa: CASSVNSGSSTDTQYF; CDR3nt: TGCGCCAGCAGCGTTAATAGCGGTTCTAGCACAGATACGCAGTATTTT
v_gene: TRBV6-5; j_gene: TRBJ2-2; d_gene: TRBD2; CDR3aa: CASSSLAGTNTGELFF; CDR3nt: TGTGCCAGCAGTTCACTAGCGGGGACGAACACCGGGGAGCTGTTTTTT
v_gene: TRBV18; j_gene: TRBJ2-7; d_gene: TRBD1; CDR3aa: CASSPTGTAYEQYF; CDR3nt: TGTGCCAGCTCACCAACCGGGACAGCTTACGAGCAGTACTTC
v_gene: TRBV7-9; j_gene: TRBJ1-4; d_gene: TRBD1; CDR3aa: CASSSGAGGYNEKLFF; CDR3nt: TGTGCCAGCAGTTCAGGGGCAGGGGGGTACAATGAAAAACTGTTTTTT
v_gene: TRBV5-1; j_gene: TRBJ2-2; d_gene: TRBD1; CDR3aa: CASRTNRDRGPNTGELFF; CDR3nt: TGCGCCAGCCGAACAAACCGGGACAGGGGCCCGAACACCGGGGAGCTGTTTTTT
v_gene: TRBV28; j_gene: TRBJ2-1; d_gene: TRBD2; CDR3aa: CASRSPGLAGVRNEQFF; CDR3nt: TGTGCCAGCAGATCTCCGGGACTAGCGGGAGTTAGAAATGAGCAGTTCTTC
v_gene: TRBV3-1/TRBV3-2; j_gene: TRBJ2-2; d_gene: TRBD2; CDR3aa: CASSTRTGGGTGELFF; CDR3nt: TGTGCCAGCAGCACCCGGACGGGGGGGGGCACCGGGGAGCTGTTTTTT
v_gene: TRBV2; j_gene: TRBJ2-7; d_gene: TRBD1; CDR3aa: CASTWDRQIQQYF; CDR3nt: TGTGCCAGTACTTGGGACAGACAAATACAGCAGTACTTC
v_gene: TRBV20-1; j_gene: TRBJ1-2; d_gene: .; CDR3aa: CSASVRVQALSYGYTF; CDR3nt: TGCAGTGCTAGTGTCCGTGTTCAAGCCCTTTCCTATGGCTACACCTTC
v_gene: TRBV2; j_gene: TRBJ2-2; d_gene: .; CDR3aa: CASRPDMNTGELFF; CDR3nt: TGTGCCAGCAGGCCAGACATGAACACCGGGGAGCTGTTTTTT
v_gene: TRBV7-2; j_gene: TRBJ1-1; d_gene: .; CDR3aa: CASSKDTITLTEAFF; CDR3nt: TGTGCCAGCAGCAAGGACACGATCACGCTCACTGAAGCTTTCTTT
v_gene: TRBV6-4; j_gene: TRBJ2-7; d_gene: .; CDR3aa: CASSLLPGQLYEQYF; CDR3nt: TGTGCCAGCAGTTTACTTCCGGGACAACTCTACGAGCAGTACTTC
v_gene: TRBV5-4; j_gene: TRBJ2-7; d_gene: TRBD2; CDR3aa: CASFQAGANLYEQYF; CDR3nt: TGTGCCAGCTTCCAAGCGGGAGCCAACCTCTACGAGCAGTACTTC
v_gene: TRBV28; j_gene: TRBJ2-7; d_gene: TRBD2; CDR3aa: CASSNPGLARYEQYF; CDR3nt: TGTGCCAGCAGTAATCCGGGACTAGCTAGATACGAGCAGTACTTC